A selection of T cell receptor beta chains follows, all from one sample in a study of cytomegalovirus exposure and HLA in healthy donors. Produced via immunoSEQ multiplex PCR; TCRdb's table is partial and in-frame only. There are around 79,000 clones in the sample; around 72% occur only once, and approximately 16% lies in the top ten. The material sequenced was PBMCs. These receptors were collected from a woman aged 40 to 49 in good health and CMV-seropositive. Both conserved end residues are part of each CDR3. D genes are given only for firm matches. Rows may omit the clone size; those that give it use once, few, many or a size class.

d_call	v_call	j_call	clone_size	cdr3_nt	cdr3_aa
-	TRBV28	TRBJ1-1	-	TGTGCCAGCAGTTTATCTTCAGCGGTAGCTTTCTTT	CASSLSSAVAFF
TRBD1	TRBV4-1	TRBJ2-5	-	TGCGCCAGCAGCCGAGGACAGGGGGGGGGCCAAGAGACCCAGTACTTC	CASSRGQGGGQETQYF
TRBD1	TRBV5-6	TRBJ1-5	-	TGTGCCAGCAGCACAAGGGACAGAAGCAATCAGCCCCAGCATTTT	CASSTRDRSNQPQHF
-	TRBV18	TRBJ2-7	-	TGTGCCAGCTCACCATCAACGGGATACGAGCAGTACTTC	CASSPSTGYEQYF
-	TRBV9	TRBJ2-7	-	TGTGCCAGCAGCGTAAAGGGGTCCCACGAGCAATACTTC	CASSVKGSHEQYF
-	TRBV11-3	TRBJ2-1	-	TGTGCCAGCAGCCATGGGGGGGCTGGGCAGTTCTTC	CASSHGGAGQFF
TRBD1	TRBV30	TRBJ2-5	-	TGTGCCTCGAACAGGGGGCGAGAGACCCAGTACTTC	CASNRGRETQYF
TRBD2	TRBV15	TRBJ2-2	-	TGTGCCACCAGCAGGGAGACTAGCGGAAACACCGGGGAGCTGTTTTTT	CATSRETSGNTGELFF
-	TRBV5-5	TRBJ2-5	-	TGTGCCAGCAGCTGGACTTTGGGGGAGACCCAGTACTTC	CASSWTLGETQYF
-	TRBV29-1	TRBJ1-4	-	TGCAGCGTTTTCATTCTTGAGGGTTATGAAAAACTGTTTTTT	CSVFILEGYEKLFF
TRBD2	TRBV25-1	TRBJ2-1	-	TGTGCCAGCAGTGCCCTCCAGCGGGGCGATCAGTTCTTC	CASSALQRGDQFF
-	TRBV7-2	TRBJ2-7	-	TGTGCCAGCACTTACTTGCCCTCCTACGAGCAGTACTTC	CASTYLPSYEQYF
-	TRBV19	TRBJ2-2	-	TGTGCCAGTAGTATTGCAGGGGACACCGGGGAGCTGTTTTTT	CASSIAGDTGELFF
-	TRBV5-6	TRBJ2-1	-	TGTGCCAGCAGCTCAGGGTCGCACTACAATGAGCAGTTCTTC	CASSSGSHYNEQFF
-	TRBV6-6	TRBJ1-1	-	TGTGCCAGCAGCCCGATGACGGGGAGAGAAATCACTGAAGCTTTCTTT	CASSPMTGREITEAFF
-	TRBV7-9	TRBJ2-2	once	TGTGCCAGCAGCCTTAGGAGGGACACCGGGGAGCTGTTTTTT	CASSLRRDTGELFF
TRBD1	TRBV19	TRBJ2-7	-	TGTGCCAGTAGTATACCCGGGACAGGGGGCGCGTACGAGCAGTACTTC	CASSIPGTGGAYEQYF
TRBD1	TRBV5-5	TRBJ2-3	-	TGTGCCAGCAGCCAGGGCCCAGGGGGCCCACAATATACGCAGTATTTT	CASSQGPGGPQYTQYF
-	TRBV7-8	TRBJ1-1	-	TGTGCCAGCAGCTATTCAGGGGACACTGAAGCTTTCTTT	CASSYSGDTEAFF
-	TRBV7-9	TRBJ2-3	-	TGTGCCAGCAGCCCGGGGGGCACAGATACGCAGTATTTT	CASSPGGTDTQYF
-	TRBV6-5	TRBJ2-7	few	TGTGCCAGCAGTTACCCACGGACAAAACGGCAGTACTTC	CASSYPRTKRQYF
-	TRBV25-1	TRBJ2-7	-	TGTGCCAGCAGCGAAAGTTTAGGGGGTCACGGCTACGAGCAGTACTTC	CASSESLGGHGYEQYF
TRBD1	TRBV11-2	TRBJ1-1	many	TGTGCCAGCAGCTTCGACAGGGTGAACACTGAAGCTTTCTTT	CASSFDRVNTEAFF
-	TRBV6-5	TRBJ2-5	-	TGTGCCAGCAGTTTGTGGAGGGGGCTGGGGCAAGAGACCCAGTACTTC	CASSLWRGLGQETQYF
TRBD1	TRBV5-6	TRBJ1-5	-	TGTGCCAGCAGCCCCTCAGGGGGGAGCGGCCAGCCCCAGCATTTT	CASSPSGGSGQPQHF
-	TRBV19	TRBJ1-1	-	TGTGCCAGTAGTACCCCCGGGGTCATGAACACTGAAGCTTTCTTT	CASSTPGVMNTEAFF
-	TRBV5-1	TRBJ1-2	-	TGCGCCAGCTCTAAAACGGGGTTCTATGGCTACACCTTC	CASSKTGFYGYTF
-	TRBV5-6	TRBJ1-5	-	TGTGCCAGCAGCTTGAGGGGGTATAGCAATCAGCCCCAGCATTTT	CASSLRGYSNQPQHF
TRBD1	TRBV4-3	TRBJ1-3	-	TGCGCCAGCAGCCAAGACAGGACAGGGATCGGAAACACCATATATTTT	CASSQDRTGIGNTIYF
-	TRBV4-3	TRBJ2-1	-	TGCGCCAGCAGCCAAGACGGGAGCTCCTACAATGAGCAGTTCTTC	CASSQDGSSYNEQFF
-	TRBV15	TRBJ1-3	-	TGTGCCACCAGCAGAGATGCGGGATACACTGTATCTGGAAACACCATATATTTT	CATSRDAGYTVSGNTIYF
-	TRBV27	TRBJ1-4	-	TGTGCCAGCAGTTTACAGGGCTTTGGGCGCGAAAAACTGTTTTTT	CASSLQGFGREKLFF
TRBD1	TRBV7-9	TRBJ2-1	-	TGTGCCAGCAGCTGGCGACAGGGGGCTTCCTACAATGAGCAGTTCTTC	CASSWRQGASYNEQFF
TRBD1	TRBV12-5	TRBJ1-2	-	TGTGCTAGTGGTTTGATTCCAGGTTCGACAGGGCGAAGAACTAACTATGGCTACACCTTC	CASGLIPGSTGRRTNYGYTF
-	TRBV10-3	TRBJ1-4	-	TGTGCCATCAGTGAGTCCGGGAAATTCAATGAAAAACTGTTTTTT	CAISESGKFNEKLFF
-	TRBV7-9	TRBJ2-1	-	TGTGCCAGCAGCTTAGATTTGGCGGGTAGGGAGCAGTTCTTC	CASSLDLAGREQFF
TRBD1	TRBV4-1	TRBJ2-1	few	TGCGCCAGCAGCCAAGAGGAGGACAGGGTTAGCAATGAGCAGTTCTTC	CASSQEEDRVSNEQFF
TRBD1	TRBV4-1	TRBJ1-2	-	TGCGCCAGCAGCCAAGGCAGGGGGGCCCACGACTATGGCTACACCTTC	CASSQGRGAHDYGYTF
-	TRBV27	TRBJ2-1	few	TGTGCCAGCAGTTTATCTTACCCCAGGGGCAATGAGCAGTTCTTC	CASSLSYPRGNEQFF
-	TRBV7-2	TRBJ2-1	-	TGTGCCAGCAGCTCCGTCCCAGCGGGTGCATACAATGAGCAGTTCTTC	CASSSVPAGAYNEQFF
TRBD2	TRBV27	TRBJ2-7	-	TGTGCCAGCTCTAGCGGCGACGCCTACGAGCAGTACTTC	CASSSGDAYEQYF
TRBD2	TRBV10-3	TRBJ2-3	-	TGTGCCATCAGTGGAGAGGCGGGGGGCCGCACAGATACGCAGTATTTT	CAISGEAGGRTDTQYF
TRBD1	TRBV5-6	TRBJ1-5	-	TGTGCCAGCAGCCCGGGACAGGGGAATCAGCCCCAGCATTTT	CASSPGQGNQPQHF
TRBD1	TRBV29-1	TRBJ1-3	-	TGCAGCGTTCGGGGACAGGGAAACACCATATATTTT	CSVRGQGNTIYF
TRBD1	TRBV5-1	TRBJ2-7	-	TGCGCCAGCAGCCAACCGGGACAGGGGGCTGGTGAGCAGTACTTC	CASSQPGQGAGEQYF
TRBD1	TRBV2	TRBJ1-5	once	TGTGCCAGCAGGGCCGGGACAGGGGGCGGTCAGCCCCAGCATTTT	CASRAGTGGGQPQHF
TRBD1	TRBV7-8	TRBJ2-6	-	TGTGCCAGCAGCTCCTCCCGGACAGGGTGGGGATATGGGGCCAACGTCCTGACTTTC	CASSSSRTGWGYGANVLTF
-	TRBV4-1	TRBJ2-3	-	TGCGCCAGCAGCACTAAAATGGGACTTTTAACCCATACGCAGTATTTT	CASSTKMGLLTHTQYF
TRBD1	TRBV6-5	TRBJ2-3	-	TGTGCCACCACCGGGACAGGGGGCGGCACAGATACGCAGTATTTT	CATTGTGGGTDTQYF
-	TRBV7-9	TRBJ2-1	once	TGTGCCAGCAGCTTAGACGAGCCTCCGAGCTCCTACAATGAGCAGTTCTTC	CASSLDEPPSSYNEQFF
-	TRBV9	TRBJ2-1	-	TGTGCCAGCAGCGTAGTTGTCTCCCCCGGTGAGCAGTTCTTC	CASSVVVSPGEQFF
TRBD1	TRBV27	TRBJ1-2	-	TGTGCCACTAAATCCGGGACAGGGGCACCTAACTATGGCTACACCTTC	CATKSGTGAPNYGYTF
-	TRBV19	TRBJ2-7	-	TGTGCCAGTAGTATAGTGAAGGGGCCCTCCTACGAGCAGTACTTC	CASSIVKGPSYEQYF